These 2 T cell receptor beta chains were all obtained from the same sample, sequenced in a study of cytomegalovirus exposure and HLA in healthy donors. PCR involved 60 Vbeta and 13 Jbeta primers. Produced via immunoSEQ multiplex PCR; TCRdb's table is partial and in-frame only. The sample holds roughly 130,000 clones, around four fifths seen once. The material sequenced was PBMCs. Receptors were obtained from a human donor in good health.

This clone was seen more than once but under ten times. CDR3 residues: CASSAYRDMNTEAFF. In DNA form, the CDR3 reads TGTGCCAGCAGCGCATACAGGGACATGAACACTGAAGCTTTCTTT. The chain is built from TRBV4-2 and TRBJ1-1, with D possibly being TRBD1 (6 bases). There are 15 residues in the CDR3. With 5 bases removed from V and 0 bases from J, the gap between germline ends came to 13 bases. CDR1 is LGHNA and CDR2 is YNFKEQ in the germline V gene.

Here the CDR3 DNA reads TGTGCCAGCCGCAGGGTAGCTAACTATGGCTACACCTTC. Translation gives CASRRVANYGYTF. The chain combines TRBV9 with TRBJ1-2; maybe TRBD1 (5 bases). This CDR3 region has 13 residues. Trimming stripped 7 bases from V and 0 bases from J, with 10 bases between. Germline V lookup: CDR1 SGDLS, CDR2 YYNGEE.